A single sample gave rise to the 5 T cell receptor beta chains below, sequenced in a study of CD8 T cells in ankylosing spondylitis. Overall study findings and caveats: Typical of ankylosing spondylitis blood, it appeared, was a TCR beta motif of fewer than 10 highly homologous variants.

For these receptors, no antigen is known. TCRdb recomputed calls from the 5' RACE reads with MiXCR, one row per CDR3 protein. This sample has 750,000 to 850,000 distinct CDR3 sequences, with approximately 12% found just once. Specimen: blood, either unsorted or a sorted T cell fraction (not recorded which). Receptor source: a male donor with ankylosing spondylitis.

V is TRBV20-1 and J is TRBJ2-3; 10 bases are a match to TRBD1. The CDR3 runs 14 residues. Germline trimming cut 3 bases from V and 3 bases from J; bases unmatched to any gene: 3. Germline-derived CDR1 and CDR2 are DFQATT and SNEGSKA (reference sequence). CDR3 residues: CSASKGQGTDTQYF. The DNA of the CDR3 is TGCAGTGCTAGTAAGGGACAGGGGACAGATACGCAGTATTTT.

The chain carries TRBV20-1 and TRBJ2-3; D perhaps matches TRBD2 (7 bases). Trimming shortened V by 7 bases and J by 4 bases, and 15 bases separated the two germline ends. The CDR3 extends over 13 amino acids. The germline V gene encodes CDR1 DFQATT and CDR2 SNEGSKA (reference sequence). CDR3 nucleotide sequence: TGCAGTGTATACAGGGAGGGCGCAGATACGCAGTATTTT. Translated, it gives CSVYREGADTQYF.

The gene calls are TRBV6-6 and TRBJ2-3; the D is unclear. The CDR3 contains 13 residues. The germline gives CDR1 MNHNY, CDR2 SVGAGI (reference sequence). Trimming removed 7 bases from V and 0 bases from J, with 8 bases in between. CDR3 sequence reads: CASNIWSTDTQYF. The CDR3 region has the DNA TGTGCCAGCAACATCTGGAGCACAGATACGCAGTATTTT.

This clonotype was recorded at least ten times. V and J are TRBV27 and TRBJ2-5; a weak D match, TRBD1 (6 bases). CDR1 is MNHEY, CDR2 SMNVEV, per germline (reference sequence). CDR3 length equals 15 residues. Trimming pared 6 bases from V and 2 bases from J, leaving 16 bases between. The CDR3 sequence is CASRRTGSGQETQYF. CDR3 in DNA: TGTGCCAGCAGGCGAACAGGGTCGGGGCAAGAGACCCAGTACTTC.

This clonotype has ten or more counts. V gene TRBV7-2 combines with J gene TRBJ2-7, with D perhaps TRBD2 (5 bases). Germline assignment: CDR1 SGHTA and CDR2 FQGNSA. Deletions cut 2 bases from V and 0 bases from J, with 11 bases between. This CDR3 contains 15 residues. Here the CDR3 reads CASSLLASSSYEQYF. The DNA for the CDR3 is TGTGCCAGCAGCTTACTTGCTAGCAGCTCCTACGAGCAGTACTTC.